Shown below are 26 T cell receptor beta chains from a single sample sequenced in a study of shared clonotypes between healthy human individuals (dated by TCRdb to the early 2020s). For the CD8 naive samples, CD45RO-negative cells were positively selected for CCR7, yielding a CD45RA+CCR7+ population from which TemRA cells were excluded. Libraries were constructed by the immunoSEQ multiplex PCR assay. Imported from immuneACCESS, the table was reduced by TCRdb to in-frame sequences with V and J called. These copies leave out some clones; in studies compared against another copy, an unresolved V gene accounts for under half, and the cause of the remainder is not known. In all, the sample holds nearly 2 million clones, and roughly 95% of those were seen once. Together, the top ten hold less than 1.5% of the sample. The sample consisted of naive CD8+ T cells sorted from blood. In the paper's terms, the cell subset or site label means: CD45RA+CCR7+. The receptors come from a man aged 18 to 35 in good health.

The chain has TRBV7-9 and TRBJ1-2; D is uncertain. Trimming left V 7 bases short and J 2 bases short, with 11 bases between. Germline lookup yields CDR1 SEHNR and CDR2 FQNEAQ (reference sequence). The CDR3 spans 13 residues. This chain's CDR3 is CASILGENYGYTF. In DNA, the CDR3 is TGTGCCAGCATCCTAGGAGAAAACTATGGCTACACCTTC.

The chain couples TRBV5-6 to TRBJ2-1, with 12 bases that match TRBD2. V shed 2 bases, J shed 4 bases, and the junction held 4 bases outside the gene matches. Germline CDR1 and CDR2: SGHDT and YYEEEE. The CDR3 is 16 residues long. The CDR3 protein is CASSFTGLAGYNEQFF. CDR3 sequence (DNA): TGTGCCAGCAGCTTTACCGGACTAGCGGGGTACAATGAGCAGTTCTTC.

This chain connects TRBV9 to TRBJ2-1; D is unclear. CDR1 is SGDLS and CDR2 is YYNGEE in the germline V gene. The CDR3 covers 12 residues. V lost 1 base and J 5 bases, leaving 4 bases between the germline ends. As DNA, the CDR3 is TGTGCCAGCAGCGTACGGAACAATGAGCAGTTCTTC. It encodes CASSVRNNEQFF.

The chain links TRBV27 to TRBJ2-1; D is uncertain. This CDR3 is 13 amino acids long. The germline V gene has CDR1 MNHEY and CDR2 SMNVEV (reference sequence). Trimming removed 8 bases at V and 7 bases at J, with 15 bases between. The CDR3 sequence is CASGLVSGNEQFF. The DNA for the CDR3 is TGTGCCAGCGGATTAGTTTCGGGTAATGAGCAGTTCTTC.

The chain carries TRBV7-2 and TRBJ1-4, with no clear D. V lost 3 bases and J lost 3, with 11 bases in between. The CDR3 covers 15 residues. Germline CDR1 and CDR2: SGHTA and FQGNSA. The CDR3 DNA is TGTGCCAGCAGCTTCAATGACTCCCCTAATGAAAAACTGTTTTTT. This codes for CASSFNDSPNEKLFF.

The J gene is TRBJ2-5, the V gene TRBV5-6, with 12 bases that match TRBD1. This CDR3 region has 18 residues. Germline CDR1 SGHDT, CDR2 YYEEEE. The V segment lost 1 base and the J segment 4 bases; nucleotides outside the gene matches: 11. The DNA of the CDR3 is TGTGCCAGCAGCTTGTGGAATCTTGGGACAGGGGGCGGAGAGACCCAGTACTTC. Its protein product is CASSLWNLGTGGGETQYF.

V usage is TRBV7-8 and J usage is TRBJ1-3; perhaps TRBD1 as D (6 bases). This CDR3 spans 15 amino acids. Trimming cost V 5 bases and J 0 bases, with 11 bases left between them. Germline-derived CDR1 and CDR2 are SGHVS and FQNEAQ. This CDR3 reads CASSIGTFSGNTIYF. CDR3 in DNA: TGTGCCAGCAGCATCGGGACATTCTCTGGAAACACCATATATTTT.

This clone appeared a single time. The genes are TRBV2 and TRBJ1-4; D may be TRBD1 (5 bases). CDR3 length equals 14 residues. V was shortened by 7 bases and J by 1 base, with 10 bases between the two germline ends. CDR1 is SNHLY, CDR2 FYNNEI, per germline. The chain's CDR3 is CASKTRVTNEKLFF. As DNA, the CDR3 is TGTGCCAGCAAGACCAGGGTAACTAATGAAAAACTGTTTTTT.

This sequence joins TRBV5-1 and TRBJ2-7, with D tentatively TRBD1 or TRBD2 (5 bases each). The CDR3 extends over 14 amino acids. Trimming shortened V by 4 bases and J by 7 bases, and 18 bases separated the two germline ends. The germline CDR1 and CDR2 sequences are SGHRS and YFSETQ. This CDR3 reads CASSELGTLGEQYF. DNA for the CDR3: TGCGCCAGCAGCGAACTCGGGACCCTGGGGGAGCAGTACTTC.

Worth noting for this clone: The same CDR3 is also encoded by other DNA sequences in this sample. CDR3 residues: CASSEVRVEAFF. In DNA form, the CDR3 reads TGTGCCAGCAGTGAAGTAAGGGTTGAAGCTTTCTTT. This rearrangement joins TRBV2 to TRBJ1-1; D is uncertain. Germline loops: CDR1 SNHLY, CDR2 FYNNEI. The CDR3 length is 12 residues. V was clipped by 1 base and J by 7 bases, with 7 bases between them.

This clone was found once. The chain combines TRBV2 with TRBJ1-2, with D tentatively TRBD1 (6 bases). V was cut by 5 bases and J by 0 bases, with 13 bases left in between. The germline CDR1 and CDR2 sequences are SNHLY and FYNNEI. The CDR3 covers 15 residues. The CDR3 reads CASSPGHPANYGYTF. The CDR3, as DNA: TGTGCCAGCAGTCCGGGACACCCAGCTAACTATGGCTACACCTTC. The full variable domain, with the rest looked up from reference TRBV2 and TRBJ1-2, is EPEVTQTPSHQVTQMGQEVILRCVPISNHLYFYWYRQILGQKVEFLVSFYNNEISEKSEIFDDQFSVERPDGSNFTLKIRSTKLEDSAMYFCASSPGHPANYGYTFGSGTRLTVV.

This rearrangement joins TRBV9 to TRBJ2-7; 8 bases align to TRBD1. Germline V gene lookup returns CDR1 SGDLS and CDR2 YYNGEE. J was trimmed by 5 bases and V by 4 bases; bases with no gene match: 5. This CDR3 is built from 13 residues. Here the CDR3 reads CASSSGQGHEQYF. DNA for the CDR3: TGTGCCAGCAGCTCTGGACAGGGCCACGAGCAGTACTTC.

The CDR3, as DNA: TGCGCCAGCAGCTACGACAGGGTGATCGGGGAGCTGTTTTTT. Protein sequence: CASSYDRVIGELFF. The chain uses TRBV5-1 and TRBJ2-2; 7 positions agree with TRBD1. The CDR3 totals 14 residues. V lost 3 bases to trimming and J lost 7 bases; unmatched junction nucleotides: 6. Germline V gene sequence: CDR1 SGHRS, CDR2 YFSETQ.

This chain uses TRBV4-1 with TRBJ1-5; possible D gene TRBD1, 6 bases. V shed 1 base and J shed 7 bases, with 11 bases lying between them. Germline CDR1 MGHRA, CDR2 YSYEKL. The CDR3 runs to 14 residues. The CDR3 sequence is CASSQGGPGQPQHF. As DNA, the CDR3 is TGCGCCAGCAGCCAAGGGGGGCCTGGACAGCCCCAGCATTTT.

The chain carries TRBV4-1 and TRBJ2-7; 10 bases are shared with TRBD1. The germline V gene has CDR1 MGHRA and CDR2 YSYEKL. The CDR3 length is 16 residues. J gave up 2 bases and V 5 bases, and 9 bases lay outside the gene matches. The DNA for the CDR3 is TGCGCCAGCAGCTTAGGGGGGACAGGGGCTCCCTACGAGCAGTACTTC. Its protein is CASSLGGTGAPYEQYF.

With regard to this clone: This could be a read error, since a much larger clone is one nucleotide away. The J gene is TRBJ2-7, the V gene TRBV28; a possible D gene is TRBD1 (6 bases). There are 12 residues in the CDR3. The V gene lost 6 bases and the J gene lost 6 bases, with 12 bases spanning the gap. Germline values: CDR1 MDHEN, CDR2 SYDVKM. The DNA for the CDR3 is TGTGCCAGCAGCCTGGGGGCAGCCGAGCAGTACTTC. It yields the protein CASSLGAAEQYF.

With respect to this clone: The sample holds other DNA sequences that translate to the same CDR3. V usage is TRBV4-3 and J usage is TRBJ1-4, with TRBD1 matching over 7 bases. CDR1 is LGHNA, CDR2 YSLEER, per germline. Trimming removed 4 bases from V and 6 bases from J; junction bases left unmatched: 8. The CDR3 spans 15 residues. The DNA for the CDR3 is TGCGCCAGCAGCCCTCGACAGGGCGGGGATGAAAAACTGTTTTTT. This sequence encodes CASSPRQGGDEKLFF.

This chain uses TRBV2 with TRBJ2-5, with 12 bases that match TRBD1. Per germline, CDR1 SNHLY and CDR2 FYNNEI. The CDR3 is made up of 15 amino acids. The ends lost 6 bases at V and 5 bases at J; junction bases unmatched: 7. DNA of the CDR3: TGTGCCAGCAGCACCCGGGACAGGGGGCTTGAGACCCAGTACTTC. This encodes CASSTRDRGLETQYF.

This sequence joins TRBV15 and TRBJ2-5, with 8 bases fitting TRBD1. The junction had 8 bases not matched to a gene; V was cut back by 0 bases and J by 5 bases. The CDR3 length is 16 residues. The germline V gene has CDR1 LNHNV and CDR2 YYDKDF (reference sequence). The CDR3 nucleotides are TGTGCCACCAGCAGAGAGGGGGGACAGGCTCGGGAGACCCAGTACTTC. Its translation is CATSREGGQARETQYF. The full variable domain, rest sourced from reference TRBV15 and TRBJ2-5, is DAMVIQNPRYQVTQFGKPVTLSCSQTLNHNVMYWYQQKSSQAPKLLFHYYDKDFNNEADTPDNFQSRRPNTSFCFLDIRSPGLGDTAMYLCATSREGGQARETQYFGPGTRLLVL.

The J gene is TRBJ2-1, the V gene TRBV7-2, with 8 positions matching TRBD1. The CDR3 runs to 16 residues. V was clipped by 5 bases and J by 7 bases; unmatched bases: 13. Per germline, CDR1 SGHTA and CDR2 FQGNSA. The CDR3 region is CASSPSDREHRNEQFF. The CDR3 DNA reads as TGTGCCAGCAGCCCCTCGGACAGGGAGCACCGGAATGAGCAGTTCTTC. Complete variable domain (other parts from reference TRBV7-2 and TRBJ2-1): GAGVSQSPSNKVTEKGKDVELRCDPISGHTALYWYRQSLGQGLEFLIYFQGNSAPDKSGLPSDRFSAERTGGSVSTLTIQRTQQEDSAVYLCASSPSDREHRNEQFFGPGTRLTVL.

This chain connects TRBV5-6 to TRBJ1-5, with D perhaps matching TRBD1 (6 bases). The germline V and J ends were trimmed by 2 bases and 0 bases, with 9 bases remaining between them. The CDR3 runs to 15 residues. Germline V lookup: CDR1 SGHDT, CDR2 YYEEEE. The CDR3: CASSFQGYSNQPQHF. For the CDR3, the DNA is TGTGCCAGCAGCTTTCAGGGGTATAGCAATCAGCCCCAGCATTTT.

The chain is built from TRBV19 and TRBJ2-2; the D is unclear. This CDR3 contains 13 residues. V lost 5 bases and J lost 4, with 8 bases in between. Germline lookup yields CDR1 LNHDA and CDR2 SQIVND (reference sequence). CDR3 loop: CASSRTPTGELFF. The CDR3 DNA reads as TGTGCCAGTAGTCGCACGCCCACCGGGGAGCTGTTTTTT.

As to this clone: The sample carries other DNA sequences with the same CDR3. The chain recombines TRBV7-9 with TRBJ2-5; D remains unclear. Trimming removed 1 base at V and 2 bases at J, with 8 bases between. Germline CDR1 is SEHNR and CDR2 is FQNEAQ (reference sequence). This CDR3 has 14 amino acids. The CDR3 loop reads CASSLVAVQETQYF. The CDR3 region has the DNA TGTGCCAGCAGCTTAGTGGCAGTTCAAGAGACCCAGTACTTC.

This chain joins TRBV2 and TRBJ1-1; 9 bases map to TRBD1. Germline CDR1 and CDR2: SNHLY and FYNNEI. The CDR3 has 14 residues. V lost 9 bases and J lost 4; bases outside the gene matches: 9. In DNA form, the CDR3 reads TGTGCCAGTCTAATACAGGGGGCAAGCACTGAAGCTTTCTTT. Amino acid sequence: CASLIQGASTEAFF. The variable domain in full, with the rest retrieved from reference TRBV2 and TRBJ1-1, is EPEVTQTPSHQVTQMGQEVILRCVPISNHLYFYWYRQILGQKVEFLVSFYNNEISEKSEIFDDQFSVERPDGSNFTLKIRSTKLEDSAMYFCASLIQGASTEAFFGQGTRLTVV.

This chain uses TRBV6-1 with TRBJ2-5; 14 nucleotides agree with TRBD2. The CDR3 consists of 19 residues. The trim removed 1 base at V and 5 bases at J, leaving 12 bases unmatched. Germline-derived CDR1 and CDR2 are MNHNS and SASEGT. CDR3 in DNA: TGTGCCAGCAGTGAAGGCAGGGGACTAGCGGGAGTATTTGGGGAGACCCAGTACTTC. It specifies CASSEGRGLAGVFGETQYF.

The chain employs TRBV7-9 and TRBJ1-2; no clear D. Germline V CDR1 and CDR2: SEHNR, FQNEAQ (reference sequence). V dropped 2 bases and J dropped 0 bases, with 16 bases sitting between them. The CDR3 extends over 17 amino acids. CDR3 in amino acids: CASSLILAPPANYGYTF. For the CDR3, the DNA is TGTGCCAGCAGCTTAATTCTCGCCCCGCCCGCTAACTATGGCTACACCTTC.